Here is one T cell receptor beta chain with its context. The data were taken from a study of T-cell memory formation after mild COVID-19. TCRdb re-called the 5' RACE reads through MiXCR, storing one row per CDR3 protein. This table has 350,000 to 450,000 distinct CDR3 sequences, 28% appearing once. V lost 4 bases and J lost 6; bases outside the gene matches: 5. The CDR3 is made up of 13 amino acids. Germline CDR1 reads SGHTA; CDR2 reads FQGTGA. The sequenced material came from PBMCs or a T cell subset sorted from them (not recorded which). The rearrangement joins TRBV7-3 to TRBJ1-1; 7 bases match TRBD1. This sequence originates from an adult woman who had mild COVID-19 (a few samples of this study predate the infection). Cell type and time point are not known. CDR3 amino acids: CASSWYRGSEAFF. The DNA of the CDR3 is TGTGCCAGCAGCTGGTACAGGGGATCTGAAGCTTTCTTT.